This is a list of T cell receptor beta chains from one sample in a study of cytomegalovirus exposure and HLA in healthy donors. The repertoire was sequenced with immunoSEQ multiplex PCR; TCRdb's copy has only in-frame clones and lacks some. This sample has some 130,000 clones, with roughly 82% found just once. The sequenced material came from PBMCs. The receptors shown here come from a male donor in good health and CMV-seropositive. Both conserved end residues are part of each CDR3. The D gene is left open where the match is weak. Size is stated for part of the rows, as once, few or many counts, or as a class when the clone is expanded.

j_call v_call d_call clone_size cdr3_aa cdr3_nt
TRBJ1-2 TRBV7-9 TRBD1 . CSSSLGTGTNYGYTF TGTTCCAGCAGCTTAGGGACAGGTACTAACTATGGCTACACCTTC
TRBJ1-4 TRBV28 . . CASSLGIEYRATNEKLFF TGTGCCAGCAGTTTGGGCATAGAGTACAGAGCAACTAATGAAAAACTGTTTTTT
TRBJ2-2 TRBV28 TRBD1 . CASSWPGQRGELFF TGTGCCAGCAGTTGGCCGGGACAGCGCGGGGAGCTGTTTTTT
TRBJ2-3 TRBV19 TRBD1 . CASGQYGTGTDTQYF TGTGCCAGTGGTCAGTATGGGACAGGGACCGATACGCAGTATTTT
TRBJ1-2 TRBV5-4 . . CASSFSYSYGYTF TGTGCCAGCAGCTTCTCCTATAGCTATGGCTACACCTTC
TRBJ2-1 TRBV6-4 TRBD1 . CASSAGQGHNEQFF TGTGCCAGCAGTGCGGGACAGGGGCACAATGAGCAGTTCTTC
TRBJ2-7 TRBV29-1 TRBD1 few CSVVDRAYEQYF TGCAGCGTTGTGGACAGGGCGTACGAGCAGTACTTC
TRBJ1-1 TRBV7-2 . . CASTTAGTEAFF TGTGCCAGCACGACGGCGGGAACTGAAGCTTTCTTT
TRBJ2-7 TRBV28 . . CASWDTDHPPYEQYF TGTGCCAGCTGGGACACAGATCATCCTCCCTACGAGCAGTACTTC
TRBJ2-1 TRBV19 TRBD2 few CASSIGTSGRRNEQFF TGTGCCAGTAGTATCGGGACTAGCGGGAGGAGGAATGAGCAGTTCTTC
TRBJ2-3 TRBV29-1 TRBD2 . CSVEAGGGTDTQYF TGCAGCGTTGAAGCGGGCGGGGGGACAGATACGCAGTATTTT
TRBJ2-1 TRBV6-4 TRBD2 . CASSGGRRENYEQFF TGTGCCAGCAGTGGAGGTCGGCGGGAGAACTATGAGCAGTTCTTC
TRBJ2-2 TRBV2 TRBD2 few CASSETFGKRGAPNTGELFF TGTGCCAGCAGTGAAACCTTTGGAAAGCGGGGGGCTCCAAACACCGGGGAGCTGTTTTTT
TRBJ1-2 TRBV5-4 . few CASSLRVGNYGYTF TGTGCCAGCAGCTTGCGGGTCGGGAACTATGGCTACACCTTC
TRBJ1-4 TRBV29-1 . . CSVRGQGNEKLFF TGCAGCGTTCGCGGCCAGGGGAATGAAAAACTGTTTTTT
TRBJ1-4 TRBV7-9 . . CSSSYNREKLFF TGTTCCAGCAGCTATAACCGGGAAAAACTGTTTTTT
TRBJ2-3 TRBV5-6 . . CASSLDRDTQYF TGTGCCAGCAGCTTGGACCGGGATACGCAGTATTTT
TRBJ2-1 TRBV12-5 . . CASAMGQSSYNEQFF TGTGCTAGTGCCATGGGGCAAAGCTCCTACAATGAGCAGTTCTTC
TRBJ2-7 TRBV6-1 . . CAGSTGGDSYEQYF TGTGCCGGTAGTACGGGGGGCGACTCCTACGAGCAGTACTTC
TRBJ1-3 TRBV2 . . CASSEARSGNTIYF TGTGCCAGCAGTGAAGCCCGCTCTGGAAACACCATATATTTT
TRBJ2-7 TRBV7-2 . . CASSLAPGTAYEQYF TGTGCCAGCAGCTTAGCGCCAGGAACCGCCTACGAGCAGTACTTC
TRBJ2-2 TRBV11-3 TRBD1 . CASSFMGQGSGELFF TGTGCCAGCAGCTTCATGGGACAGGGTAGCGGGGAGCTGTTTTTT
TRBJ1-5 TRBV7-8 . once CASSRGDPYTQPQHF TGTGCCAGCAGCCGCGGGGACCCGTATACGCAGCCCCAGCATTTT
TRBJ2-1 TRBV5-1 . . CASSLSVRQPYNEQFF TGCGCCAGCAGCTTGAGCGTGCGGCAGCCCTACAATGAGCAGTTCTTC
TRBJ2-2 TRBV27 . . CASSLSKAGHTGELFF TGTGCCAGCAGTTTATCGAAAGCAGGGCACACCGGGGAGCTGTTTTTT
TRBJ1-1 TRBV6-6 . . CASLKGVGTEAFF TGTGCCAGCCTAAAAGGGGTCGGGACTGAAGCTTTCTTT
TRBJ2-1 TRBV13 TRBD2 . CASSFPTLAGGDNEQFF TGTGCCAGCAGCTTTCCCACCCTAGCGGGAGGAGACAATGAGCAGTTCTTC
TRBJ2-5 TRBV5-1 TRBD2 . CASSLESAGGWETQYF TGCGCCAGCAGCTTGGAATCCGCGGGGGGTTGGGAGACCCAGTACTTC
TRBJ2-7 TRBV19 . . CASRPGGAGNYEQYF TGTGCCAGTAGGCCGGGGGGCGCGGGAAATTACGAGCAGTACTTC